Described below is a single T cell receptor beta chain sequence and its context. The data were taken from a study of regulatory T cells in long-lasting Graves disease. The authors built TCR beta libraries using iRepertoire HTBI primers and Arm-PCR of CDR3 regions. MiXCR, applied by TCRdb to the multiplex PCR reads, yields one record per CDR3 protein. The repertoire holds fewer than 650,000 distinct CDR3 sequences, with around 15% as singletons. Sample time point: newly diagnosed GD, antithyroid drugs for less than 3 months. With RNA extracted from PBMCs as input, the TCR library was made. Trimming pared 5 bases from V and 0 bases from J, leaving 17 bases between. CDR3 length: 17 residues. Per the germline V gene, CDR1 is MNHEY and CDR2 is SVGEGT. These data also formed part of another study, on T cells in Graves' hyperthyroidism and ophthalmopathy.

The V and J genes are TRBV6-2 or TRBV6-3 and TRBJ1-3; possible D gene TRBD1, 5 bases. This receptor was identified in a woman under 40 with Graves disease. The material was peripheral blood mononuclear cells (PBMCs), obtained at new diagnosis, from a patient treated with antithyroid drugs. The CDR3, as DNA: TGTGCCAGCAGTGAACGGTTGGGCGGGGGCTCTGGAAACACCATATATTTT. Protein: CASSERLGGGSGNTIYF.